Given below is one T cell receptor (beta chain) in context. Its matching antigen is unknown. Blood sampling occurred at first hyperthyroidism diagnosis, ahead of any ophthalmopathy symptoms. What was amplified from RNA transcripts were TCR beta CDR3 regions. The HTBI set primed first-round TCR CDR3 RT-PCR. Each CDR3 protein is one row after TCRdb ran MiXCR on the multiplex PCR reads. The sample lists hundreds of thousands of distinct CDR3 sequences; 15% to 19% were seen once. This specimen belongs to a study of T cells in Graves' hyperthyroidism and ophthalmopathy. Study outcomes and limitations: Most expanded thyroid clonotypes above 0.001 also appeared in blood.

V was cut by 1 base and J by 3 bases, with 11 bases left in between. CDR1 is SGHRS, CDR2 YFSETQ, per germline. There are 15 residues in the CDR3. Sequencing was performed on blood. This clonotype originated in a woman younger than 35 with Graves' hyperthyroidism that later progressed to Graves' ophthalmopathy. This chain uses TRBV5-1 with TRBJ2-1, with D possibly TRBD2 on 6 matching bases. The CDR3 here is CASSLTGRDYNEQFF. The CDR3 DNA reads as TGCGCCAGCAGCTTGACCGGGAGAGACTACAATGAGCAGTTCTTC.